These 22 T cell receptor beta chains were all obtained from the same sample, sequenced in a study of T-cell memory formation after mild COVID-19. TCRdb re-derived calls from the 5' RACE reads in MiXCR, one entry per CDR3 protein. The data hold about 360,000 distinct CDR3 sequences, with over 10% observed a single time. Sequencing was done on a sample of PBMCs or a T cell subset sorted from them (not recorded which). These receptors originate from a man in his late teens or twenties who had mild COVID-19 (a few samples of this study predate the infection). Cell type and time point are not known.

There are a few counts of this clonotype. This rearrangement joins TRBV7-9 to TRBJ2-5; tentatively, D is TRBD2 (6 bases). V was cut by 5 bases and J by 5 bases, with 15 bases left in between. CDR1 is SEHNR, CDR2 FQNEAQ, per germline (reference sequence). This CDR3 contains 14 residues. The CDR3 spells CASSLPRGEETQYF. The CDR3 bases are TGTGCCAGCAGCCTCCCCCGCGGGGAGGAGACCCAGTACTTC. Full variable domain (missing parts from reference TRBV7-9 and TRBJ2-5): DTGVSQNPRHKITKRGQNVTFRCDPISEHNRLYWYRQTLGQGPEFLTYFQNEAQLEKSRLLSDRFSAERPKGSFSTLEIQRTEQGDSAMYLCASSLPRGEETQYFGPGTRLLVL.

This clonotype was counted between two and nine times. This CDR3 is CASSIKVSRAFF. CDR3 in DNA: TGTGCCAGCAGTATTAAAGTCAGTCGAGCTTTCTTT. The genes are TRBV28 and TRBJ1-1, with no clear D. Trimming left V 5 bases short and J 10 bases short, with 14 bases between. CDR1 is MDHEN and CDR2 is SYDVKM in the germline V gene. The CDR3 is 12 residues long.

The genes are TRBV5-1 and TRBJ1-1, with 8 bases identical to TRBD1. Germline V gene data show CDR1 as SGHRS and CDR2 as YFSETQ. The CDR3 length is 15 residues. Losses at the gene ends were 2 bases for V and 3 bases for J; bases not matched to a gene: 6. CDR3 DNA sequence: TGCGCCAGCAGCTTACAGGGGGATCGAGACACTGAAGCTTTCTTT. Protein product: CASSLQGDRDTEAFF.

In its sample, this clonotype was seen a few times. The chain links TRBV5-4 to TRBJ1-2; D not resolved. The CDR3 is 13 amino acids. V was cut by 0 bases and J by 2 bases, with 5 bases left in between. The germline CDR1 and CDR2 sequences are SGHNT and YYREEE (reference sequence). The CDR3 region has the DNA TGTGCCAGCAGCTTGGATGCGAACTATGGCTACACCTTC. Its translation: CASSLDANYGYTF.

This clonotype was observed a few times. V usage is TRBV5-1 and J usage is TRBJ1-5; possible D gene TRBD1, 5 bases. This CDR3 contains 13 residues. Germline CDR1 and CDR2: SGHRS and YFSETQ. The ends were cut back, 4 bases at V and 5 bases at J, with 10 bases in the middle. CDR3 protein: CASSTMTDQPQHF. As DNA, the CDR3 is TGCGCCAGCAGCACTATGACAGATCAGCCCCAGCATTTT.

The chain combines TRBV29-1 with TRBJ2-3; 9 bases line up with TRBD2. V lost 5 bases, J lost 2 bases, and 5 bases stayed unmatched. The germline V gene encodes CDR1 SQVTM and CDR2 ANQGSEA. This CDR3 spans 14 amino acids. CDR3 DNA: TGCAGCGTTACGACTAGCGGTTCCACAGATACGCAGTATTTT. Translation: CSVTTSGSTDTQYF.

The V and J genes are TRBV6-2 or TRBV6-3 and TRBJ2-1; perhaps TRBD1 as D (6 bases). V was pared by 9 bases and J by 0 bases, with 12 bases between. This CDR3 comprises 14 residues. Germline V gene lookup returns CDR1 MNHEY and CDR2 SVGEGT. The CDR3 reads CASGSGHSYNEQFF. CDR3 in DNA: TGTGCCAGTGGGTCGGGACACTCCTACAATGAGCAGTTCTTC.

The chain employs TRBV2 and TRBJ1-4, with 7 bases fitting TRBD1. After removal of 1 base from V and 3 bases from J, the junction contained 2 bases not matched to a gene. The germline gives CDR1 SNHLY, CDR2 FYNNEI. The CDR3 has 15 residues. CDR3 DNA sequence: TGTGCCAGCAGTGAAGAGGGGGCGGCTAATGAAAAACTGTTTTTT. Translating gives CASSEEGAANEKLFF.

The chain combines TRBV20-1 with TRBJ2-7; 10 positions match TRBD1. The V segment lost 1 base and the J segment 3 bases; nucleotides outside the gene matches: 12. The CDR3 extends over 17 amino acids. The germline V gene has CDR1 DFQATT and CDR2 SNEGSKA (reference sequence). CDR3 in DNA: TGCAGTGCTAGAGGTCCTATTGACCGGGACAGGGGCTACGAGCAGTACGTC. Translated, it gives CSARGPIDRDRGYEQYV.

Only a few counts were recorded for this clonotype. The CDR3: CASSLWGGAQETQYF. In DNA, the CDR3 is TGTGCCAGCAGTTTGTGGGGGGGGGCCCAAGAGACCCAGTACTTC. The genes are TRBV12-3 or TRBV12-4 and TRBJ2-5; D might be TRBD2 (7 bases). V was clipped by 3 bases and J by 1 base, with 12 bases between them. The CDR3 has 15 residues.

This clonotype was observed a handful of times. J is TRBJ1-3 and V is TRBV7-2, with unresolved D. CDR3 length: 15 residues. Trimming removed 5 bases from V and 0 bases from J, with 11 bases in between. Per the germline V gene, CDR1 is SGHTA and CDR2 is FQGNSA. The chain's CDR3 is CASSLWVTSGNTIYF. CDR3 in DNA: TGTGCCAGCAGCCTGTGGGTAACCTCTGGAAACACCATATATTTT.

This clonotype occurred a few times. The DNA is omitted, as the CDR3 cannot be located on it reliably, and the CDR3 follows TCRdb's listing. CDR3 loop: CASTFGAVKADTQYF. The J gene is TRBJ2-3, the V gene TRBV5-1; TRBD2 is the table's D call, not checked against the DNA. The CDR3 contains 15 residues when both ends are counted. CDR1 and CDR2 from the germline V gene are SGHRS and YFSETQ.

J is TRBJ2-3 and V is TRBV20-1, with 12 bases lining up with TRBD1. With V trimmed by 3 bases and J by 2 bases, 9 bases remained unmatched. Germline CDR1 and CDR2: DFQATT and SNEGSKA (reference sequence). This CDR3 comprises 17 residues. The CDR3 region is CSARGTGGARATDTQYF. The DNA for the CDR3 is TGCAGTGCTAGGGGGACAGGGGGCGCGAGGGCCACAGATACGCAGTATTTT.

In its sample, this clonotype was seen a few times. The chain combines TRBV18 with TRBJ2-7; D gene uncertain. This CDR3 contains 14 residues. Germline CDR1 and CDR2: KGHSH and LQKENI. V gave up 5 bases and J gave up 5 bases, with 16 bases separating them. DNA for the CDR3: TGTGCCAGCTCAAGGGCAGAAGGACCCAACGAGCAGTACTTC. Translating gives CASSRAEGPNEQYF.

The rearrangement uses TRBV12-3 or TRBV12-4 and TRBJ1-1; D is uncertain. Trimming removed 2 bases at V and 1 base at J, with 8 bases between. CDR3 length: 14 residues. This chain's CDR3 is CASSLMSGNTEAFF. CDR3 in DNA: TGTGCCAGCAGTTTAATGTCAGGGAACACTGAAGCTTTCTTT.

The genes are TRBV5-4 and TRBJ2-3; a weak D match, TRBD1 (6 bases). The V and J ends lost 6 bases and 5 bases respectively, with 10 bases between them. Germline V gene sequence: CDR1 SGHNT, CDR2 YYREEE (reference sequence). The length of the CDR3 is 12 residues. CDR3 DNA: TGTGCCAGCAAGGGGGTACAAGATACGCAGTATTTT. It specifies CASKGVQDTQYF.

Points on this clonotype: A clone one base away is much larger, so this may be a read error. This chain's CDR3 is CSARWGGRHTEGSSAANVLTF. The CDR3 DNA reads as TGCAGTGCTAGATGGGGGGGCAGGCATACCGAGGGAAGCTCTGCGGCCAACGTCCTGACTTTC. The J gene is TRBJ2-6, the V gene TRBV20-1; possible D gene TRBD2, 7 bases. Germline lookup yields CDR1 DFQATT and CDR2 SNEGSKA (reference sequence). The CDR3 contains 21 residues.

A few counts support this clonotype. The chain employs TRBV7-2 and TRBJ2-5, with D uncertain. CDR1 is SGHTA and CDR2 is FQGNSA in the germline V gene. CDR3 length: 13 amino acids. Trimming took off 3 bases at V and 5 bases at J, with 10 bases between the two ends. In DNA form, the CDR3 reads TGTGCCAGCAGCTTTAGGAATTTTGAGACCCAGTACTTC. It yields the protein CASSFRNFETQYF. Full variable domain (outside the CDR3, taken from reference TRBV7-2 and TRBJ2-5): GAGVSQSPSNKVTEKGKDVELRCDPISGHTALYWYRQSLGQGLEFLIYFQGNSAPDKSGLPSDRFSAERTGGSVSTLTIQRTQQEDSAVYLCASSFRNFETQYFGPGTRLLVL.

The table lists this clonotype with a few counts. The chain employs TRBV5-4 and TRBJ2-1, with unresolved D. Germline CDR1 and CDR2: SGHNT and YYREEE (reference sequence). V was pared by 3 bases and J by 10 bases, with 14 bases between. The CDR3 loop spans 13 amino acids. The CDR3 DNA reads as TGTGCCAGCAGCTCCCCCCTGGCCAGCGAGCAGTTCTTC. The encoded protein is CASSSPLASEQFF.

CDR3 sequence: CSASGPSEAFF. CDR3 in DNA: TGCAGTGCTTCAGGGCCCTCTGAAGCTTTCTTT. The chain joins TRBV20-1 to TRBJ1-1; maybe TRBD1 (5 bases). V gave up 5 bases and J gave up 6 bases, with 10 bases separating them. The length of the CDR3 is 11 residues. Germline CDR1 reads DFQATT; CDR2 reads SNEGSKA (reference sequence).

This clonotype came up a few times. V gene TRBV5-1 combines with J gene TRBJ1-6, with D unresolved. The germline CDR1 and CDR2 sequences are SGHRS and YFSETQ. Trimming took 0 bases from V and 9 from J, leaving 13 bases between them. The CDR3 totals 15 residues. The chain's CDR3 is CASSLELPGSSPLHF. The CDR3 bases are TGCGCCAGCAGCTTGGAGCTCCCCGGGAGTTCACCCCTCCACTTT.

This clonotype was recorded at least ten times. At one of its ends the junction is not consistent with the germline gene, which may arise from a read error. The chain joins TRBV5-1 to TRBJ2-3; maybe TRBD2 (5 bases). The CDR3 runs to 13 residues. Germline assignment: CDR1 SGHRS and CDR2 YFSETQ. The CDR3, as DNA: TGTGCCAGCAGTTTTGAGGGTACAGATACGCAGTATTTT. Protein product: CASSFEGTDTQYF.